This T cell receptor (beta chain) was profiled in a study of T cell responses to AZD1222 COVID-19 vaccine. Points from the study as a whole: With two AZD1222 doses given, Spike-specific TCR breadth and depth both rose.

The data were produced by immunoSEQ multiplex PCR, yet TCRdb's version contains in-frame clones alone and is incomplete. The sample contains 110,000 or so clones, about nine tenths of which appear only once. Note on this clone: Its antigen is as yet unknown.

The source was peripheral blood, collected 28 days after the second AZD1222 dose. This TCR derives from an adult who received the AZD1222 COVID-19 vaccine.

This chain's CDR3 is CASSEGQEPYNEQFF. CDR3 coding DNA: TGTGCCAGCAGCGAGGGACAGGAACCCTACAATGAGCAGTTCTTC. The V and J genes are TRBV9 and TRBJ2-1; 8 bases fit TRBD1. Germline trimming cut 3 bases from V and 2 bases from J; bases unmatched to any gene: 4. The germline gives CDR1 SGDLS, CDR2 YYNGEE. The length of the CDR3 is 15 residues.